This T cell receptor beta chain came from a study of beta chain features in type 1 diabetes. Points from the study as a whole: Moderate yet significant TCRB CDR3 shortening was seen in Type 1 diabetes patients in all four CD4+ subsets. VDJ junctions from type 1 diabetes patients carried fewer insertions and larger deletions.

CDR1 is SGHTA and CDR2 is FQGNSA in the germline V gene. The CDR3 consists of 14 residues. Losses at the gene ends were 6 bases for V and 8 bases for J; bases not matched to a gene: 12. Reverse transcription of all isolated RNA meant that expressed TCRB transcripts were sequenced. Some clones are missing from TCRdb's copy, which holds only in-frame ones; the method was immunoSEQ multiplex PCR. The sample yields 600,000 or so clones, roughly an eighth seen once. Each donor gave one heparinised blood draw averaging around 120 mL. CD4+ cells of the naive, central memory, regulatory and stem cell-like memory types were sorted via CD45RO/CCR7/CD25/CD127/CD95/CD27. This clone was seen a few times. Its target is unknown.

The rearrangement joins TRBV7-2 to TRBJ1-2; TRBD1 aligns across 7 bases. This receptor was obtained from a man between 18 and 29 years old with type 1 diabetes. The source material was naive CD4+ T cells from blood. In nucleotides, the CDR3 is TGTGCCAGCAGATTTGTAGACAGGGACGTGGGCTACACCTTC. Amino acids: CASRFVDRDVGYTF.